These 26 T cell receptor beta chains originate from one sample sequenced in a study of regulatory T cells in long-lasting Graves disease. The time point here: persistent/refractory GD, antithyroid drugs over 5 years with positive TRAb. From PBMCs, RNA was extracted and then used to make the TCR library. Relying on iRepertoire HTBI primers and Arm-PCR of CDR3 regions, the team built TCR beta libraries. TCRdb itself ran the multiplex PCR reads through MiXCR, one entry per CDR3 protein. The table records 400,000 to 500,000 distinct CDR3 sequences, roughly 23% of them present only once. Specimen: peripheral blood mononuclear cells (PBMCs), collected when the disease was refractory, from a patient treated with antithyroid drugs. These receptor sequences come from a female donor with Graves disease.

The rearrangement links TRBV5-1 to TRBJ2-7; 7 nucleotides agree with TRBD1. This CDR3 region has 17 residues. Germline V CDR1 and CDR2: SGHRS, YFSETQ. J lost 3 bases, V lost 7 bases, and 19 bases had no gene match. The CDR3 DNA follows: TGCGCCAGCGCCTCGTCCCCCTCCGGGACAGCCTTCTACGAGCAGTACTTC. It translates to CASASSPSGTAFYEQYF.

V and J are TRBV11-2 and TRBJ1-6; D remains unclear. Germline CDR1 is SGHAT and CDR2 is FQNNGV. The CDR3 contains 15 residues. V lost 1 base, J lost 8 bases, and 12 bases lay in between. This CDR3 is CASSLAHLKDSPLHF. Here the CDR3 DNA reads TGTGCCAGCAGCTTAGCGCACCTCAAAGATTCACCCCTCCACTTT.

The chain couples TRBV7-2 to TRBJ2-3; D unclear. CDR3 length: 13 residues. The germline CDR1 and CDR2 sequences are SGHTA and FQGNSA. Trimming removed 1 base at V and 6 bases at J, with 8 bases between. This CDR3 is CASSLGQDDTQYF. Written as DNA, the CDR3 is TGTGCCAGCAGCTTAGGGCAGGACGATACGCAGTATTTT. The variable domain in full, completed from reference TRBV7-2 and TRBJ2-3, reads GAGVSQSPSNKVTEKGKDVELRCDPISGHTALYWYRQSLGQGLEFLIYFQGNSAPDKSGLPSDRFSAERTGGSVSTLTIQRTQQEDSAVYLCASSLGQDDTQYFGPGTRLTVL.

This clonotype was found once. The rearrangement joins TRBV19 to TRBJ2-7, with 10 positions matching TRBD1. J lost 5 bases, V lost 3 bases, and 4 bases had no gene match. Germline V gives CDR1 LNHDA, CDR2 SQIVND (reference sequence). The CDR3 contains 14 residues. The CDR3 region has the DNA TGTGCCAGTAGTATGGGGACAGGGGTCGACGAGCAGTACTTC. Protein: CASSMGTGVDEQYF.

This clonotype was seen at least ten times. The V call is TRBV27, the J call TRBJ2-2; D gene uncertain. CDR1 is MNHEY, CDR2 SMNVEV, per germline (reference sequence). This CDR3 is built from 14 residues. V lost 3 bases and J 3 bases, leaving 8 bases between the germline ends. CDR3 nucleotide sequence: TGTGCCAGCAGTTTCACCTTCTACACCGGGGAGCTGTTTTTT. Translation gives CASSFTFYTGELFF.

The V gene is TRBV24-1, the J gene TRBJ2-1; D tentatively fits TRBD1 or TRBD2 (5 bases each). The germline V gene has CDR1 KGHDR and CDR2 SFDVKD. V lost 5 bases and J lost 0, with 13 bases in between. CDR3 length: 16 amino acids. CDR3: CATSGGKGSSYNEQFF. CDR3 DNA: TGTGCCACCAGTGGGGGGAAAGGGAGCTCCTACAATGAGCAGTTCTTC.

This clonotype was seen repeatedly, ten times or more. V and J are TRBV12-3 or TRBV12-4 and TRBJ1-5; no reliable D call. This CDR3 spans 15 amino acids. V lost 2 bases and J lost 2, with 10 bases in between. CDR3 sequence reads: CASSLTAVGNQPQHF. In DNA form, the CDR3 reads TGTGCCAGCAGTTTAACGGCCGTCGGCAATCAGCCCCAGCATTTT.

This clonotype was counted a few times. The rearrangement joins TRBV30 to TRBJ2-1, with D possibly matching TRBD2 (6 bases). CDR3 length: 17 residues. Trimming cost V 1 base and J 8 bases, with 24 bases left between them. Germline CDR1 is GTSNPN and CDR2 is SVGIG (reference sequence). The DNA for the CDR3 is TGTGCCTGGAGTGCCTTCCTGGGTTCTAGCGCTAGCGATGAGCAGTTCTTC. Its protein product is CAWSAFLGSSASDEQFF.

This clonotype was seen a single time. The chain couples TRBV7-3 to TRBJ2-1, with a tentative D call TRBD1 (6 bases). V lost 5 bases and J 4 bases, leaving 15 bases between the germline ends. The length of the CDR3 is 15 residues. Looked up from germline, CDR1 is SGHTA and CDR2 is FQGTGA. As DNA, the CDR3 is TGTGCCAGCAGCCCCCCCGGGACACCGTACAATGAGCAGTTCTTC. Its translation: CASSPPGTPYNEQFF.

This clonotype was found a few times. The chain couples TRBV7-2 to TRBJ1-2, with D unresolved. Trimming removed 3 bases from V and 4 bases from J, with 15 bases in between. The CDR3 is 15 amino acids. From germline, CDR1 is SGHTA and CDR2 FQGNSA. The DNA of the CDR3 is TGTGCCAGCAGCTTCCCCTTCCGAGACCCCTATGGCTACACCTTC. This sequence encodes CASSFPFRDPYGYTF.

This sequence joins TRBV6-5 and TRBJ2-5; possible D gene TRBD1, 6 bases. Germline lookup yields CDR1 MNHEY and CDR2 SVGAGI. V lost 3 bases to trimming and J lost 0 bases, with 11 bases between them. The CDR3 covers 15 residues. The CDR3 loop reads CASSYLGDNQETQYF. In nucleotides, the CDR3 is TGTGCCAGCAGTTATCTGGGGGACAACCAAGAGACCCAGTACTTC.

This clonotype was counted ten times or more. This chain joins TRBV12-3 or TRBV12-4 and TRBJ1-1; D is undetermined. V lost 1 base to trimming and J lost 12 bases, with 12 bases between them. This CDR3 is built from 12 residues. The CDR3 here is CASSLGPDKSFF. The CDR3 nucleotides read TGTGCCAGCAGTTTAGGCCCCGACAAATCTTTCTTT.

The chain links TRBV20-1 to TRBJ2-1, with D perhaps matching TRBD1 (6 bases). V was trimmed by 6 bases and J by 2 bases, leaving 11 bases between them. Germline V lookup: CDR1 DFQATT, CDR2 SNEGSKA (reference sequence). The length of the CDR3 is 13 residues. The CDR3 DNA sequence: TGCAGTGCAGAGGGACAACCCTACAATGAGCAGTTCTTC. This sequence encodes CSAEGQPYNEQFF.

This clonotype has ten or more counts. The gene calls are TRBV2 and TRBJ2-7; D is possibly TRBD2 (5 bases). There are 14 residues in the CDR3. Germline loops: CDR1 SNHLY, CDR2 FYNNEI. Trimming pared 3 bases from V and 2 bases from J, leaving 11 bases between. For the CDR3, the DNA is TGTGCCAGCAGTGAGGGAGCAGTAGCCTACGAGCAGTACTTC. Residues: CASSEGAVAYEQYF.

Ten or more counts support this clonotype. The chain combines TRBV7-2 with TRBJ2-7; D gene uncertain. Germline CDR1 is SGHTA and CDR2 is FQGNSA. The CDR3 sequence is 13 residues long. V gave up 4 bases and J gave up 2 bases, with 9 bases separating them. CDR3: CASSSDWAYEQYF. The CDR3 bases are TGTGCCAGCAGCTCCGATTGGGCCTACGAGCAGTACTTC.

This clonotype was counted at least ten times. The CDR3 spells CASRNHATNEKLFF. The CDR3 region has the DNA TGTGCCAGCAGGAATCACGCAACTAATGAAAAACTGTTTTTT. The chain combines TRBV12-3 or TRBV12-4 with TRBJ1-4; the D is unclear. The CDR3 runs to 14 residues. Trimming pared 6 bases from V and 0 bases from J, leaving 8 bases between.

This clonotype was counted ten times or more. This chain links TRBV20-1 with TRBJ1-1; the D gene is possibly TRBD1 (6 bases). The CDR3 has 14 amino acids. Trimming stripped 0 bases from V and 7 bases from J, with 15 bases between. Germline CDR1 reads DFQATT; CDR2 reads SNEGSKA (reference sequence). The CDR3 coding sequence is TGCAGTGCTAGAGACCAGACAGAAGGGGGTGAAGCTTTCTTT. As protein: CSARDQTEGGEAFF.

There are many counts of this clonotype. This sequence joins TRBV19 and TRBJ2-7; TRBD2 aligns across 7 bases. CDR1 and CDR2 from the germline V gene are LNHDA and SQIVND (reference sequence). V dropped 3 bases and J dropped 3; count of bases not matched to a gene: 14. The length of the CDR3 is 17 residues. The CDR3 is CASSMAGLAEDYYEQYF. Here the CDR3 DNA reads TGTGCCAGTAGTATGGCTGGCCTAGCGGAAGACTACTACGAGCAGTACTTC.

This clonotype was recorded a few times. The genes are TRBV12-3 or TRBV12-4 and TRBJ1-2, with TRBD1 matching over 7 bases. V lost 7 bases to trimming and J lost 8 bases; unmatched junction nucleotides: 10. The CDR3 is 13 amino acids. In DNA form, the CDR3 reads TGTGCCAGCACCACGGGACAGCTGGGCGGCTACACCTTC. Encoded protein: CASTTGQLGGYTF.

This rearrangement joins TRBV6-1 to TRBJ1-4; D not resolved. CDR1 and CDR2 (germline): MNHNS, SASEGT. V lost 0 bases, J lost 7 bases, and 3 bases lay in between. The CDR3 has 12 amino acids. The CDR3 spells CASSEAAEKLFF. The CDR3 DNA sequence: TGTGCCAGCAGTGAAGCGGCTGAAAAACTGTTTTTT.

This clonotype showed up many times. V and J are TRBV10-2 and TRBJ1-2; perhaps TRBD1 as D (5 bases). Germline values: CDR1 WSHSY, CDR2 SAAADI. Trimming removed 7 bases from V and 0 bases from J, with 12 bases in between. This CDR3 region has 14 residues. The CDR3 spells CASIGAGTNYGYTF. The CDR3, as DNA: TGCGCCAGCATCGGGGCAGGGACTAACTATGGCTACACCTTC.

J is TRBJ2-7 and V is TRBV14; TRBD2 is a possible D gene (6 bases). V lost 4 bases, J lost 3 bases, and 16 bases lay in between. There are 15 residues in the CDR3. The V gene's germline CDR1 is SGHDN and CDR2 FVKESK. This CDR3 is CASSPFGGRYYEQYF. The CDR3 DNA reads TGTGCCAGCAGCCCATTTGGTGGGAGGTACTACGAGCAGTACTTC.

This clonotype was picked up many times. The rearrangement links TRBV18 to TRBJ1-1; D is undetermined. CDR1 and CDR2 from the germline V gene are KGHSH and LQKENI. This CDR3 is built from 12 residues. V dropped 0 bases and J dropped 3 bases, with 2 bases sitting between them. The CDR3 bases are TGTGCCAGCTCACCACCGGACACTGAAGCTTTCTTT. This encodes CASSPPDTEAFF.

V and J are TRBV6-5 and TRBJ1-1, with 8 positions matching TRBD1. Germline CDR1 is MNHEY and CDR2 is SVGAGI. The CDR3 consists of 15 residues. After removal of 1 base from V and 5 bases from J, the junction contained 6 bases not matched to a gene. This chain's CDR3 is CASSYWAGGETEAFF. The CDR3 DNA sequence: TGTGCCAGCAGTTACTGGGCAGGGGGCGAAACTGAAGCTTTCTTT.

V gene TRBV28 combines with J gene TRBJ2-1; D call uncertain. The germline V and J ends were trimmed by 8 bases and 0 bases, with 14 bases remaining between them. This CDR3 has 15 residues. The germline CDR1 and CDR2 sequences are MDHEN and SYDVKM. CDR3 protein: CASGELSNSYNEQFF. The CDR3 DNA is TGTGCCAGCGGCGAACTAAGTAACTCCTACAATGAGCAGTTCTTC.

This clonotype was recorded a few times. V is TRBV6-1 and J is TRBJ2-2; D uncertain. Trimming took off 7 bases at V and 2 bases at J, with 17 bases between the two ends. Germline-derived CDR1 and CDR2 are MNHNS and SASEGT. The CDR3 spans 16 residues. The CDR3 DNA is TGTGCCAGCAAAGTGGTAGCCTTAGTTAACACCGGGGAGCTGTTTTTT. As protein: CASKVVALVNTGELFF.